This T cell receptor beta chain was captured by sequencing in a study of blood T cell repertoires in COVID-19. Study-wide context: The United States, Italy and Spain were the sources of the acute and convalescent COVID-19 samples. The cDNA or gDNA used as material had been derived from T cells, B-cell-depleted T cells, or PBMCs.

Original analysis: Counts of nucleated cells, estimated from reference gene primer amplification, were obtained. Data came from immunoSEQ multiplex PCR; TCRdb stores just in-frame clones and leaves some out. V and J calls and clone size follow that table, whereas D and trimming were derived from the DNA. The table shows about 260,000 clones, with around four fifths occurring only once. In its sample, this clone was seen a few times. The trim removed 4 bases at V and 3 bases at J, leaving 4 bases unmatched. The CDR3 totals 13 residues. CDR1 and CDR2 (germline): SQVTM, ANQGSEA. Source material: peripheral blood. This receptor was identified in a man aged 55 to 70 who had recovered from COVID-19. This chain joins TRBV29-1 and TRBJ2-3, with 7 positions matching TRBD1. The CDR3 loop is CSVGTQGTDTQYF. CDR3 DNA sequence: TGCAGCGTTGGCACACAGGGGACAGATACGCAGTATTTT.